The 27 T cell receptor beta chains given below trace back to one sample, sequenced in a study of neurological immune-mediated disorders. Time point of the sample: longitudinal time-point 1 (baseline). A single record per CDR3 protein comes from TCRdb applying MiXCR to the 5' RACE reads. The repertoire holds some 54,000 distinct CDR3 sequences, about 11% seen once, with about 6.6% in the top ten. The sequenced sample was PBMCs. The source of these receptors is a male donor with HTLV-1-associated myelopathy (HAM/TSP).

The sample holds many counts of this clonotype. The chain employs TRBV5-1 and TRBJ2-5; 12 nucleotides agree with TRBD2. V trimming: 4 bases; J trimming: 5 bases; junction bases outside the gene matches: 9. The CDR3 runs to 16 residues. Germline assignment: CDR1 SGHRS and CDR2 YFSETQ. Here the CDR3 DNA reads TGCGCCAGCAGCACTAGCGGGGGGCCATGGCGGGAGACCCAGTACTTC. Its protein product is CASSTSGGPWRETQYF.

This clonotype was seen ten or more times. The chain has TRBV6-5 and TRBJ1-1; 7 bases line up with TRBD1. CDR3 length: 12 amino acids. The V and J ends lost 6 bases and 5 bases, in that order; junction bases with no gene match: 3. Germline V CDR1 and CDR2: MNHEY, SVGAGI. CDR3 region: CASRMTGTEAFF. The CDR3, as DNA: TGTGCCAGCAGAATGACAGGGACTGAAGCTTTCTTT.

This clonotype was detected ten times or more. The rearrangement links TRBV11-2 to TRBJ2-3; 7 nucleotides match TRBD2. The CDR3 covers 13 residues. Germline CDR1 reads SGHAT; CDR2 reads FQNNGV. Trimming cost V 5 bases and J 6 bases; bases outside gene matches: 5. The CDR3 coding sequence is TGTGCCAGCAGCGGGGGTAGCGGGGATACGCAGTATTTT. Residues: CASSGGSGDTQYF.

The DNA of the CDR3 is TGTGCCAGCAGTCCACCAAAAGACAGCTACCCACCCCTCCACTTT. This gives the protein CASSPPKDSYPPLHF. V gene TRBV27 combines with J gene TRBJ1-6; D perhaps matches TRBD1 (5 bases). Germline assignment: CDR1 MNHEY and CDR2 SMNVEV (reference sequence). The CDR3 length is 15 residues. Deletions cut 5 bases from V and 11 bases from J, with 19 bases between.

Notes on this clonotype: The germline gene is not matched at one end of the junction; a read error may be the cause. V gene TRBV7-9 combines with J gene TRBJ2-7; no reliable D call. The germline gives CDR1 SEHNR, CDR2 FQNEAQ (reference sequence). The CDR3 contains 15 residues. CDR3 DNA: TGTGCAAGCAGCCCTAAGGTGCGGTTATGGCACGAGCAGCACTTC. As protein: CASSPKVRLWHEQHF.

This clonotype was observed at least ten times. The V call is TRBV10-3, the J call TRBJ1-2; tentatively, D is TRBD1 (5 bases). The germline V gene encodes CDR1 ENHRY and CDR2 SYGVKD. V gave up 11 bases and J gave up 6 bases, with 22 bases separating them. There are 14 residues in the CDR3. CDR3 sequence: CASGERGTGDGYTF. For the CDR3, the DNA is TGTGCCTCGGGAGAACGAGGGACGGGTGATGGCTACACCTTC.

This clonotype was picked up many times. This chain uses TRBV5-1 with TRBJ1-5, with D possibly TRBD1 on 5 matching bases. Trimming cost V 0 bases and J 6 bases, with 10 bases left between them. There are 14 residues in the CDR3. Germline V lookup: CDR1 SGHRS, CDR2 YFSETQ. The CDR3 DNA reads TGCGCCAGCAGCTTGGAGGGCCAGGGTCAGCCCCAGCATTTT. This gives the protein CASSLEGQGQPQHF.

There are many counts of this clonotype. The chain has TRBV7-9 and TRBJ1-1; D gene ambiguous. The CDR3 is made up of 15 amino acids. Germline V gene lookup returns CDR1 SEHNR and CDR2 FQNEAQ (reference sequence). V lost 4 bases and J 3 bases, leaving 15 bases between the germline ends. CDR3 amino acids: CASSSARPRDTEAFF. The CDR3 coding sequence is TGTGCCAGCAGCTCCGCTCGCCCTAGGGACACTGAAGCTTTCTTT.

This clonotype has at least ten counts. The CDR3 DNA is TGTGCCAGCAGCTTATATCTAGCGGGGACCACCGGGGAGCTGTTTTTT. This gives the protein CASSLYLAGTTGELFF. V gene TRBV7-9 combines with J gene TRBJ2-2; TRBD2 matches 9 bases. This CDR3 region has 16 residues. The germline V gene encodes CDR1 SEHNR and CDR2 FQNEAQ (reference sequence). With 2 bases clipped from V and 4 bases from J, the junction kept 5 bases outside the gene matches.

This clonotype was observed many times. The chain carries TRBV5-1 and TRBJ2-7, with D possibly being TRBD2 (5 bases). V lost 0 bases to trimming and J lost 5 bases, with 15 bases between them. Germline values: CDR1 SGHRS, CDR2 YFSETQ. The CDR3 length is 15 residues. CDR3 residues: CASSLGSGSHNEQYF. In nucleotides, the CDR3 is TGCGCCAGCAGCTTGGGTTCGGGGTCTCACAACGAGCAGTACTTC.

This clonotype was seen ten or more times. The V and J genes are TRBV28 and TRBJ2-3; a weak D match, TRBD2 (6 bases). Trimming removed 7 bases from V and 1 base from J, with 15 bases in between. Per the germline V gene, CDR1 is MDHEN and CDR2 is SYDVKM. The CDR3 contains 15 residues. The CDR3 protein is CASIASDEGTDTQYF. In DNA form, the CDR3 reads TGTGCCAGCATTGCTAGCGATGAGGGCACAGATACGCAGTATTTT.

This clonotype showed up many times. The gene calls are TRBV12-3 or TRBV12-4 and TRBJ1-5, with a tentative D call TRBD1 (5 bases). The CDR3 is 14 amino acids. V dropped 3 bases and J dropped 7 bases, with 13 bases sitting between them. The CDR3 spells CASSLGRLPQPQHF. The CDR3 coding sequence is TGTGCCAGCAGTTTGGGACGGCTCCCACAGCCCCAGCATTTT.

This clonotype was seen ten or more times. The chain is built from TRBV19 and TRBJ1-1, with D unresolved. Looked up from germline, CDR1 is LNHDA and CDR2 is SQIVND (reference sequence). This CDR3 has 15 amino acids. Trimming stripped 5 bases from V and 2 bases from J, with 15 bases between. The CDR3 nucleotides read TGTGCCAGTAGTGTCTTGGGTTACGGAAACACTGAAGCTTTCTTT. Its translation is CASSVLGYGNTEAFF.

This clonotype was seen many times. The rearrangement links TRBV20-1 to TRBJ1-1, with a possible D match to TRBD1 (5 bases). Germline V gene sequence: CDR1 DFQATT, CDR2 SNEGSKA (reference sequence). The CDR3 is 12 residues long. V was clipped by 4 bases and J by 5 bases, with 11 bases between them. In nucleotides, the CDR3 is TGCAGTGCTACCCAGGGTGCTACTGAAGCTTTCTTT. Translated: CSATQGATEAFF.

This clonotype was found many times. The genes are TRBV20-1 and TRBJ2-3, with D perhaps TRBD2 (6 bases). Germline V gene lookup returns CDR1 DFQATT and CDR2 SNEGSKA (reference sequence). CDR3 length: 15 residues. Trimming removed 5 bases from V and 6 bases from J, with 21 bases in between. The CDR3, as DNA: TGCAGTGCTCCTCCACGGGACTCTCCGTGGGATACGCAGTATTTT. Translating it yields CSAPPRDSPWDTQYF.

This clonotype was observed many times. The V gene is TRBV5-1, the J gene TRBJ1-2, with D maybe TRBD1 (5 bases). V shed 4 bases and J shed 8 bases, with 15 bases lying between them. The length of the CDR3 is 13 residues. Germline V gene sequence: CDR1 SGHRS, CDR2 YFSETQ. The DNA of the CDR3 is TGCGCCAGCAGCCTCGGCAGGGAGGGGGGCTACACCTTC. Translation gives CASSLGREGGYTF.

This clonotype was counted many times. CDR3 amino acids: CASSEAGQGNEKLFF. CDR3 DNA: TGTGCCAGCAGCGAAGCGGGACAGGGTAATGAAAAACTGTTTTTT. The V gene is TRBV9, the J gene TRBJ1-4, with 9 nucleotides matching TRBD1. The CDR3 has 15 amino acids. The V gene end was trimmed by 3 bases and the J gene end by 4 bases; junction bases not matched to a gene: 4. From germline, CDR1 is SGDLS and CDR2 YYNGEE.

This clonotype occurred many times. One end of the junction fails to match germline, which may point to a read error. V usage is TRBV5-1 and J usage is TRBJ2-2; 10 positions match TRBD2. Germline CDR1 and CDR2: SGHRS and YFSETQ. The CDR3 covers 16 residues. CDR3 DNA: TGCGTCAGCAGCTTGGCGGGACTAGCGATGGTCGGGGAGCTGTTTTTT. Translation: CVSSLAGLAMVGELFF.

This clonotype has at least ten counts. The V and J genes are TRBV9 and TRBJ1-3; perhaps TRBD1 as D (5 bases). Germline CDR1 reads SGDLS; CDR2 reads YYNGEE. Between the trimmed V and J ends, which lost 3 bases and 0 bases, there was a span of 10 bases. The CDR3 runs 15 residues. The CDR3 DNA reads as TGTGCCAGCAGCGGGCAGGGTTACTCTGGAAACACCATATATTTT. Translating it yields CASSGQGYSGNTIYF.

This clonotype was seen many times. The chain has TRBV12-3 or TRBV12-4 and TRBJ2-3; 7 positions agree with TRBD1. The CDR3 is 14 residues long. V shed 4 bases, J shed 4 bases, and the junction held 5 bases outside the gene matches. CDR3 nucleotides: TGTGCCAGCAGTTCGCAAACAGGGGCAGATACGCAGTATTTT. It specifies CASSSQTGADTQYF.

This clonotype occurred a few times. The CDR3 loop reads CASSLGVLYEQYF. The CDR3 coding sequence is TGTGCCAGCAGCTTGGGGGTCCTCTACGAGCAGTACTTC. V usage is TRBV5-5 and J usage is TRBJ2-7; D not certain. The CDR3 runs to 13 residues. The germline V gene encodes CDR1 SGHKS and CDR2 YYEKEE (reference sequence). V was shortened by 0 bases and J by 3 bases, with 7 bases between the two germline ends. Full variable domain (rest looked up from reference TRBV5-5 and TRBJ2-7): DAGVTQSPTHLIKTRGQQVTLRCSPISGHKSVSWYQQVLGQGPQFIFQYYEKEERGRGNFPDRFSARQFPNYSSELNVNALLLGDSALYLCASSLGVLYEQYFGPGTRLTVT.

In its sample, this clonotype was seen many times. The V and J genes are TRBV12-3 or TRBV12-4 and TRBJ1-6; 9 nucleotides agree with TRBD1. CDR3 length equals 15 residues. The J segment lost 9 bases and the V segment lost 6 bases, leaving 9 bases of the junction unmatched. The CDR3 reads CASRHQQGAGSPLHF. The CDR3 DNA follows: TGTGCCAGCAGGCACCAACAGGGGGCCGGTTCACCCCTCCACTTT.

This clonotype came up many times. The rearrangement links TRBV20-1 to TRBJ2-4, with a possible D match to TRBD2 (6 bases). Germline lookup yields CDR1 DFQATT and CDR2 SNEGSKA (reference sequence). V lost 0 bases and J 0 bases, leaving 12 bases between the germline ends. This CDR3 region has 16 residues. The CDR3 coding sequence is TGCAGTGCTAGAGATCTTGCGGGAATAGCCAAAAACATTCAGTACTTC. It translates to CSARDLAGIAKNIQYF.

This clonotype has at least ten counts. The chain has TRBV20-1 and TRBJ1-1, with D possibly TRBD1 on 6 matching bases. The V end lost 2 bases, the J end lost 1 base, and 8 bases lay between the germline ends. In germline, CDR1 is DFQATT, CDR2 SNEGSKA (reference sequence). This CDR3 region has 13 residues. In nucleotides, the CDR3 is TGCAGTGCTAGACAGGACAGGAACACTGAAGCTTTCTTT. It yields the protein CSARQDRNTEAFF.

This clonotype was seen repeatedly, ten times or more. The chain has TRBV27 and TRBJ1-6; perhaps TRBD1 as D (6 bases). The CDR3 extends over 15 amino acids. Germline V gives CDR1 MNHEY, CDR2 SMNVEV (reference sequence). Between the trimmed V and J ends, which lost 4 bases and 7 bases, there was a span of 14 bases. CDR3: CASSYTGRPNSPLHF. The DNA of the CDR3 is TGTGCCAGCAGTTACACAGGGCGCCCCAATTCACCCCTCCACTTT.

This clonotype was counted many times. The rearrangement joins TRBV2 to TRBJ1-1; D is undetermined. V was trimmed by 3 bases and J by 0 bases, leaving 8 bases between them. This CDR3 contains 14 residues. The V gene's germline CDR1 is SNHLY and CDR2 FYNNEI. CDR3 nucleotides: TGTGCCAGCAGTGACGGGTACATGAACACTGAAGCTTTCTTT. This gives the protein CASSDGYMNTEAFF.

This clonotype came up many times. V usage is TRBV2 and J usage is TRBJ2-3; weak D call: TRBD2 (5 bases). The length of the CDR3 is 15 residues. Germline values: CDR1 SNHLY, CDR2 FYNNEI. The V gene lost 6 bases and the J gene lost 3 bases, with 16 bases spanning the gap. This chain's CDR3 is CASSWGVSGTDTQYF. CDR3 bases: TGTGCCAGCAGCTGGGGAGTAAGCGGAACAGATACGCAGTATTTT.